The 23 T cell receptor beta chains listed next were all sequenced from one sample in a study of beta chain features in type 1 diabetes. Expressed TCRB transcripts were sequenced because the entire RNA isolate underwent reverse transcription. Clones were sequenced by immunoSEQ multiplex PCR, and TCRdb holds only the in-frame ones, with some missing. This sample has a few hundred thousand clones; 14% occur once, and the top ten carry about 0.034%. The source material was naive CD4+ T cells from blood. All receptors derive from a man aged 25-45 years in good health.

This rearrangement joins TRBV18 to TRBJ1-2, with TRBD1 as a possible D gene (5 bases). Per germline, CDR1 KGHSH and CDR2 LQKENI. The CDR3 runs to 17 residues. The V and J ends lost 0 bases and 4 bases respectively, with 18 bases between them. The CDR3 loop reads CASSPPTGRNMFYGYTF. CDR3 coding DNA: TGTGCCAGCTCACCACCGACGGGACGGAATATGTTCTATGGCTACACCTTC.

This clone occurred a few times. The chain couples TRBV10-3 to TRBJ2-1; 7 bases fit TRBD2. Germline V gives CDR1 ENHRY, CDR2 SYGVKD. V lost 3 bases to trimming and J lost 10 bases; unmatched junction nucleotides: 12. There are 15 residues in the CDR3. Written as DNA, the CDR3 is TGTGCCATCAGTGATACAAAAACGGGGGGTAGGGAGCAGTTCTTC. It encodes CAISDTKTGGREQFF.

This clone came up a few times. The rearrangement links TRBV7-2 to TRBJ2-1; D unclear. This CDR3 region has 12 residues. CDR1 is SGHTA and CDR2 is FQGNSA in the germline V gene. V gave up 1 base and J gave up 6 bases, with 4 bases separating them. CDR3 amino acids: CASSLVPNEQFF. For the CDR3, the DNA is TGTGCCAGCAGCTTAGTGCCCAATGAGCAGTTCTTC.

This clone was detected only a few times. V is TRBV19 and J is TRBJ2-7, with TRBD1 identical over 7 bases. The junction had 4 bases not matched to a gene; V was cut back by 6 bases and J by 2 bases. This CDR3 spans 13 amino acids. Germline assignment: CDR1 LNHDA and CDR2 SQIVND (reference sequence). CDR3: CASSPGQPYEQYF. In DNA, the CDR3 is TGTGCCAGTAGCCCGGGACAGCCCTACGAGCAGTACTTC. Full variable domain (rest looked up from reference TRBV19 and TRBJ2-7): DGGITQSPKYLFRKEGQNVTLSCEQNLNHDAMYWYRQDPGQGLRLIYYSQIVNDFQKGDIAEGYSVSREKKESFPLTVTSAQKNPTAFYLCASSPGQPYEQYFGPGTRLTVT.

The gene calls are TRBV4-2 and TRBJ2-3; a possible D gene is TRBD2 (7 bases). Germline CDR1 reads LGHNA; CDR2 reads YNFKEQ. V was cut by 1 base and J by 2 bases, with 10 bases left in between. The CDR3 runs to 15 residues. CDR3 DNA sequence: TGTGCCAGCAGCCAAGGTGGGGGGGCCACAGATACGCAGTATTTT. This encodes CASSQGGGATDTQYF.

The CDR3 nucleotides are TGTGCCAGCAGTTACAAACATTATCCCCCAGATACGCAGTATTTT. Residues: CASSYKHYPPDTQYF. The chain carries TRBV6-5 and TRBJ2-3; no definite D call. The CDR3 has 15 residues. The germline gives CDR1 MNHEY, CDR2 SVGAGI. Deletions cut 2 bases from V and 4 bases from J, with 13 bases between.

Here the CDR3 reads CASTEGQLNTGELFF. CDR3 nucleotides: TGTGCCAGCACCGAGGGACAGCTGAACACCGGGGAGCTGTTTTTT. The V and J genes are TRBV27 and TRBJ2-2; 7 bases line up with TRBD1. The CDR3 has 15 amino acids. J gave up 1 base and V 7 bases, and 6 bases lay outside the gene matches. Germline V lookup: CDR1 MNHEY, CDR2 SMNVEV (reference sequence).

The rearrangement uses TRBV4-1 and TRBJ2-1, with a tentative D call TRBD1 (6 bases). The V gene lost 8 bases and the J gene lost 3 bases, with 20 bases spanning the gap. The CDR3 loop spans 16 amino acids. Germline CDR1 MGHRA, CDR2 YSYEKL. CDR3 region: CASPTGRCFFYNEQFF. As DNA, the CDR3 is TGCGCCAGCCCGACAGGCCGGTGTTTTTTCTACAATGAGCAGTTCTTC.

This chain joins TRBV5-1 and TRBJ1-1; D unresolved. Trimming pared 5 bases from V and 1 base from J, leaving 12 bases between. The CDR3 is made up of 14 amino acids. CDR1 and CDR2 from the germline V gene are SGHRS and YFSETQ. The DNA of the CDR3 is TGCGCCAGCAGTCCCAAGGGAGGGAACACTGAAGCTTTCTTT. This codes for CASSPKGGNTEAFF.

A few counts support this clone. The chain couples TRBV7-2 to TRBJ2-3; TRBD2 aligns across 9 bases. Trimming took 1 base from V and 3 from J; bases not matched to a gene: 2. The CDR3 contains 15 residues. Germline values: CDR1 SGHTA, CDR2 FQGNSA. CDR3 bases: TGTGCCAGCAGCTTAGTAGCGGGAGAAACAGATACGCAGTATTTT. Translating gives CASSLVAGETDTQYF.

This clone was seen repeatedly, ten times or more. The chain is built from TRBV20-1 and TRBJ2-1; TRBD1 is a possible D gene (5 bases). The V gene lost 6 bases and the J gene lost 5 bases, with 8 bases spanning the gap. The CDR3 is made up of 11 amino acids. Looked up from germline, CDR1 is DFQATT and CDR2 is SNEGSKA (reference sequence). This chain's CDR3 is CSALTDNEQFF. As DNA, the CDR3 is TGCAGTGCCTTGACAGACAATGAGCAGTTCTTC.

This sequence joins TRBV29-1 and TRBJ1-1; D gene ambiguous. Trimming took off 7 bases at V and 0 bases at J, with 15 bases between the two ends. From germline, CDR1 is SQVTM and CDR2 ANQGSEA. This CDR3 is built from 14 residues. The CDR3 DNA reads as TGCAGCGCCTTGGGTAGGACCGTGAACACTGAAGCTTTCTTT. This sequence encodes CSALGRTVNTEAFF.

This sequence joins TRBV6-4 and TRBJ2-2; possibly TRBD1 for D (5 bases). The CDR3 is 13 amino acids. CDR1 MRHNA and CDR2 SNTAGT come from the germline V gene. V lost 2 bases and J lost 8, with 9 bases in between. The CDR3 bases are TGTGCCAGCAGTGACCAGGGTCGAGGGGAGCTGTTTTTT. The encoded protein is CASSDQGRGELFF.

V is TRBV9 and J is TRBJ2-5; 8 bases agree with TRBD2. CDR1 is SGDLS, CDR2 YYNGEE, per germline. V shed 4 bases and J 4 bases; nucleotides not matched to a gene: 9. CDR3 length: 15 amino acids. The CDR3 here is CASSPGSAGVETQYF. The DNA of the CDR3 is TGTGCCAGCAGCCCCGGCTCAGCGGGGGTAGAGACCCAGTACTTC.

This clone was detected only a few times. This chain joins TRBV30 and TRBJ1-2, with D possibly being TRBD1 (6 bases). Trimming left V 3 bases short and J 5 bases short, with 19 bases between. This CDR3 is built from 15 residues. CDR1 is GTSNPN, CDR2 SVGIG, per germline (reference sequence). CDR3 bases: TGTGCCTGGAGCGCGGGGGCCCTCCTGGGATATGGCTACACCTTC. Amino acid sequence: CAWSAGALLGYGYTF.

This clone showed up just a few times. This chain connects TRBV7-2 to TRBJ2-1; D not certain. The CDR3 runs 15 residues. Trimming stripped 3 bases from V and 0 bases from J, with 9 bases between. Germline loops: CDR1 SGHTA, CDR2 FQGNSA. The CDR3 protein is CASSFVPNSYNEQFF. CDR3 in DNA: TGTGCCAGCAGCTTTGTCCCCAACTCCTACAATGAGCAGTTCTTC.

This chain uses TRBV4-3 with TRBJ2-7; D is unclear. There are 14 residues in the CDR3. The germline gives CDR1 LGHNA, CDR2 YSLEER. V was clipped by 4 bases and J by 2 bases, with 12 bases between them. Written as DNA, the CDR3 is TGCGCCAGCAGCCCCTCGGGTCGAGCCTACGAGCAGTACTTC. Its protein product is CASSPSGRAYEQYF.

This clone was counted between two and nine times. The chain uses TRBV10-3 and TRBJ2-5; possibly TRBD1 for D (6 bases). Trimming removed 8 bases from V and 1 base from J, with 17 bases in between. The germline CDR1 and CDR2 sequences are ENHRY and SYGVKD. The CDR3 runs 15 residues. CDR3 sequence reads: CAIGMGAGRQETQYF. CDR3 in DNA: TGTGCCATCGGCATGGGGGCAGGTCGCCAAGAGACCCAGTACTTC.

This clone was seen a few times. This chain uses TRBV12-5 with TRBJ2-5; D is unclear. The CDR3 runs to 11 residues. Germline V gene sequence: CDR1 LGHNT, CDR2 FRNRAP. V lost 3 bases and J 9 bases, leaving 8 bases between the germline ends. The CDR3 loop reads CASGFTAAQYF. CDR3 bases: TGTGCTAGTGGTTTTACCGCGGCCCAGTACTTC.

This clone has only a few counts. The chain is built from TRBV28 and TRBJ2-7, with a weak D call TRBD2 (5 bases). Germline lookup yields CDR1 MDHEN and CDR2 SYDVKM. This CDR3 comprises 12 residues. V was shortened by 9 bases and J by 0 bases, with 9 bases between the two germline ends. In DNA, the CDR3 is TGTGCCAGTTCCCGGGGCTCCTACGAGCAGTACGTC. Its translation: CASSRGSYEQYV.

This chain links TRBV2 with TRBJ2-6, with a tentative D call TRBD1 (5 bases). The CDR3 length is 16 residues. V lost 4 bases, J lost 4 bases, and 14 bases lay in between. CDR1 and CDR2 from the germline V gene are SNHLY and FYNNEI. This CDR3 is CASSGRVSSGANVLTF. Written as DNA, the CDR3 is TGTGCCAGCAGTGGCAGGGTATCATCCGGGGCCAACGTCCTGACTTTC.

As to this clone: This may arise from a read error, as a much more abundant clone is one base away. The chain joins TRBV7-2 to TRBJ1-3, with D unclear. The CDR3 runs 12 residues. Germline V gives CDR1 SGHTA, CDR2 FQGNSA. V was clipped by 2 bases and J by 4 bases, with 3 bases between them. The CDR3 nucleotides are TGTGCCAGCAGCTTATACGGAAACACCATATATTTT. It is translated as CASSLYGNTIYF.

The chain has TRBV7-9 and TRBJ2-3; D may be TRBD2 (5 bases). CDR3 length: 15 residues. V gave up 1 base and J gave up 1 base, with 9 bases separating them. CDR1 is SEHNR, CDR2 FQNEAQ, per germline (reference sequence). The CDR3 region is CASSLGGIGTDTQYF. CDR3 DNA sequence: TGTGCCAGCAGCTTAGGAGGGATTGGCACAGATACGCAGTATTTT.